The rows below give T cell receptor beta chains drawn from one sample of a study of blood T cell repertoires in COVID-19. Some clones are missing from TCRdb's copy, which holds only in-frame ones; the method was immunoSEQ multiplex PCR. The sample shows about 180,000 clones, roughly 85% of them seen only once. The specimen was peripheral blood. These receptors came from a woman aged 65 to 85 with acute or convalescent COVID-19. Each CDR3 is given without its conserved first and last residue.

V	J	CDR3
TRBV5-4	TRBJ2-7	ASSLPGPYEQY
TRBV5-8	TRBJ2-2	ASSLNPASAGGELF
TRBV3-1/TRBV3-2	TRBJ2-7	ASTGQGSYEQY
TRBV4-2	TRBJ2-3	ASSPAGADTQY
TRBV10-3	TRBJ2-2	AISESVAGMNTGELF
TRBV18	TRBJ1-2	ASSRNDRRTYGYT
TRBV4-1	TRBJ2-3	ASSQVARKTDTQY
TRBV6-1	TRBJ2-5	ASSEGRGDRIQETQY
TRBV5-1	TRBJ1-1	ASSPGTGFNTEAF
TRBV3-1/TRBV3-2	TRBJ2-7	ASSQDGTSASSYEQY
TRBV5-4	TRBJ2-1	ASSPTSGPTYNEQF
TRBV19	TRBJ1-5	ASSPQDSQPQH
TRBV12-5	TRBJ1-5	ASGLELTGGYNQPQH
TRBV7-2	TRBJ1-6	ASSRYGQANSPLH
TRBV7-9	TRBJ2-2	ASSPHHTDRAWELF
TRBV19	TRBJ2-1	ASSIDQVKGQF
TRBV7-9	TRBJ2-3	ASSLVRLAGGPPDTQY
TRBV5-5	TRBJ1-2	ASRLDRSSGYGYT
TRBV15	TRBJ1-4	ATSRDRTSGKLF
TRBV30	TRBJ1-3	AWGSGYSGNTIY
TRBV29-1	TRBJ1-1	SVALGRGGTEAF
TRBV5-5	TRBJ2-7	ASSQGQAPYEQY
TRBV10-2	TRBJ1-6	ASRGTGGNSPLH
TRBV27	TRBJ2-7	ASSLERGRDYEQY
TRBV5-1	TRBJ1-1	ASSLGQDTEAF
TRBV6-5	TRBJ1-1	ASWARGTEAF
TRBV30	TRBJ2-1	AWSLAPYNEQF
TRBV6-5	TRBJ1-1	ASQFGGGNTEAF
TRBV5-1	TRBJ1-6	ASSAGQGLEGSPLH
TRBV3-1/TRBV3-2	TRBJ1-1	ASSPGQGATEAF
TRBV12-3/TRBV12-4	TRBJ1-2	ASSYSGANGYT
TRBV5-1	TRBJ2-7	ASSWSSGSYEQY
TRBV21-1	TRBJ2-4	ASSPIDGGRPKNIQY
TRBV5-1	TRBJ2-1	ASSLEGADYNEQF
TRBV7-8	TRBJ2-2	ASSPLTSGRTGELF
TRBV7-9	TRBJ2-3	AGLAGVANTDTQY
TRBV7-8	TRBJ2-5	ASSLAQGRGETQY
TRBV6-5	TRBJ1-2	ASRQQGAEGYT
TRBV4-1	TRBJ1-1	ASRNTGDTEAF
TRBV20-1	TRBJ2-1	SATSYDEQF
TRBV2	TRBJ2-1	ARGTSGSYGEQF
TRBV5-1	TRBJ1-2	ASSLVDNRQGGYT
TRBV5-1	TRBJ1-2	ASSSTTEFYGYT
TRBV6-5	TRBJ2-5	ASRFGGEETQY
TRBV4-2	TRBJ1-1	ASSPGQGMNTEAF
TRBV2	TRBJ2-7	ASSTSGSTYEQY
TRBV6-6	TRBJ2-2	ASRLATNTGELF
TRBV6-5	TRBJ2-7	ASTQSYEQY
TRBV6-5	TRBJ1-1	ASRFLGGNTEAF
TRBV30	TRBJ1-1	AWSLGRGVSTEAF
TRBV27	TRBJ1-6	ASSETGLNNSPLH
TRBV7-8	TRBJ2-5	ASSSNSGRQETQY
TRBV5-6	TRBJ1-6	ASSLEGGDPRGGPLH
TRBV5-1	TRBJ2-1	ASRARPGQGDNEQF
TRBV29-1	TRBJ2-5	SVTTGGEETQY
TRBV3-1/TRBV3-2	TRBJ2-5	ASSESPGTSGRWFGTQY
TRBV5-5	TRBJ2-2	ASSPVLASGTRAGELF